This section outlines one T cell receptor (beta chain) sequence together with its context. There are 15 residues in the CDR3. The V and J ends lost 4 bases and 4 bases respectively, with 16 bases between them. Germline V gives CDR1 MGHDK, CDR2 SYGVNS. The data were produced by immunoSEQ multiplex PCR, yet TCRdb's version contains in-frame clones alone and is incomplete. In the table there are 150,000 to 200,000 clones, over 75% of which are singletons. Two negative PCRs, clearance, or symptom resolution characterized the recovered Cohort 3 donors. This specimen comes from a study of blood T cell repertoires in COVID-19. Overall study context: Donors in the United States, Italy and Spain gave samples during acute or convalescent COVID-19.

The V and J genes are TRBV25-1 and TRBJ1-2, with a tentative D call TRBD1 (6 bases). This clonotype originated in a woman aged 45-65 years who had recovered from COVID-19. The sequenced sample consisted of PBMCs or T cells enriched from blood (not recorded which). CDR3 protein: CASSGGRTDPYGYTF. The CDR3 coding sequence is TGTGCCAGCAGTGGCGGAAGGACAGACCCCTATGGCTACACCTTC.